The 24 T cell receptor beta chains given below trace back to one sample, sequenced in a study of T cell responses to AZD1222 COVID-19 vaccine. The data were produced by immunoSEQ multiplex PCR, yet TCRdb's version contains in-frame clones alone and is incomplete. This sample has some 96,000 clones; approximately 90% occur once, and the top ten carry 1.8%. This material consisted of peripheral blood, taken on day 0 of AZD1222 vaccination. These receptor sequences come from an adult in good health.

The V call is TRBV9, the J call TRBJ2-7; D may be TRBD1 (6 bases). CDR1 is SGDLS, CDR2 YYNGEE, per germline. Trimming cost V 2 bases and J 12 bases, with 21 bases left between them. The CDR3 runs 14 residues. The chain's CDR3 is CASSVGAGKDARYF. The DNA for the CDR3 is TGTGCCAGCAGCGTGGGGGCAGGGAAGGACGCACGGTACTTC.

The chain recombines TRBV24-1 with TRBJ2-1, with TRBD2 as a possible D gene (5 bases). Germline V lookup: CDR1 KGHDR, CDR2 SFDVKD. Trimming shortened V by 7 bases and J by 6 bases, and 15 bases separated the two germline ends. The CDR3 is 14 residues long. The CDR3 nucleotides are TGTGCCACCAGAGCCACCGGGATAAGCAATGAGCAGTTCTTC. As protein: CATRATGISNEQFF.

This rearrangement joins TRBV4-2 to TRBJ2-5; 12 nucleotides agree with TRBD2. The junction had 7 bases not matched to a gene; V was cut back by 0 bases and J by 5 bases. CDR3 size: 17 residues. Germline V CDR1 and CDR2: LGHNA, YNFKEQ. The CDR3 sequence is CASSQDQGLAGGETQYF. The DNA of the CDR3 is TGTGCCAGCAGCCAAGATCAGGGGCTAGCGGGAGGGGAGACCCAGTACTTC.

The rearrangement uses TRBV7-6 and TRBJ2-7, with D uncertain. Germline values: CDR1 SGHVS, CDR2 FNYEAQ. V shed 1 base and J shed 7 bases, with 8 bases lying between them. CDR3 length: 12 amino acids. CDR3 protein: CASSLVVGEQYF. CDR3 sequence (DNA): TGTGCCAGCAGCTTAGTGGTGGGAGAGCAGTACTTC.

This clone came up once. The gene calls are TRBV4-1 and TRBJ2-3; no firm D call. Trimming pared 4 bases from V and 7 bases from J, leaving 18 bases between. The CDR3 length is 15 residues. Germline CDR1 is MGHRA and CDR2 is YSYEKL. The CDR3 here is CASSLLINPFNTQYF. In DNA, the CDR3 is TGCGCCAGCAGCCTCTTGATTAACCCATTCAATACGCAGTATTTT.

This chain joins TRBV2 and TRBJ1-2; TRBD1 agrees at 12 bases. The germline V gene has CDR1 SNHLY and CDR2 FYNNEI. The CDR3 sequence is 14 residues long. V was clipped by 6 bases and J by 4 bases; unmatched bases: 3. This CDR3 is CASRGTGGSYGYTF. The CDR3 DNA is TGTGCCAGCAGAGGGACAGGGGGCAGCTATGGCTACACCTTC. Based on the CDR3 plus reference TRBV2 and TRBJ1-2, the full variable domain is EPEVTQTPSHQVTQMGQEVILRCVPISNHLYFYWYRQILGQKVEFLVSFYNNEISEKSEIFDDQFSVERPDGSNFTLKIRSTKLEDSAMYFCASRGTGGSYGYTFGSGTRLTVV.

The chain has TRBV18 and TRBJ2-7, with TRBD1 matching over 8 bases. The CDR3 loop spans 15 amino acids. Germline V gives CDR1 KGHSH, CDR2 LQKENI. V shed 3 bases, J shed 2 bases, and the junction held 6 bases outside the gene matches. This chain's CDR3 is CASSPTGVNPYEQYF. The CDR3 coding sequence is TGTGCCAGCTCACCGACAGGGGTAAACCCCTACGAGCAGTACTTC.

The chain uses TRBV9 and TRBJ1-2; 8 nucleotides align to TRBD1. V lost 1 base to trimming and J lost 3 bases; unmatched junction nucleotides: 2. The CDR3 extends over 14 amino acids. The V gene's germline CDR1 is SGDLS and CDR2 YYNGEE. The CDR3 nucleotides read TGTGCCAGCAGCGTAACGACAGGGGACTATGGCTACACCTTC. Protein: CASSVTTGDYGYTF.

The rearrangement joins TRBV25-1 to TRBJ2-5, with D perhaps TRBD2 (6 bases). V lost 1 base and J lost 6, with 15 bases in between. CDR1 and CDR2 from the germline V gene are MGHDK and SYGVNS. The CDR3 consists of 15 residues. CDR3 bases: TGTGCCAGCAGTGAATTTGGGGGGTTCGAAAAGACCCAGTACTTC. As protein: CASSEFGGFEKTQYF.

The sample holds one count of this clone. The chain is built from TRBV7-9 and TRBJ1-2, with D uncertain. Looked up from germline, CDR1 is SEHNR and CDR2 is FQNEAQ (reference sequence). Between the trimmed V and J ends, which lost 4 bases and 14 bases, there was a span of 17 bases. The CDR3 spans 12 residues. Here the CDR3 reads CASSSRAALRTF. The CDR3, as DNA: TGTGCCAGCAGCTCGAGAGCAGCCCTCCGGACCTTC.

The rearrangement uses TRBV7-6 and TRBJ2-1, with 9 bases aligning to TRBD1. The CDR3 totals 17 residues. Germline V gene data show CDR1 as SGHVS and CDR2 as FNYEAQ. J lost 4 bases, V lost 2 bases, and 9 bases had no gene match. The DNA for the CDR3 is TGTGCCAGCAGCTTACGTCCGGGGACAGGGAATTACAATGAGCAGTTCTTC. Protein sequence: CASSLRPGTGNYNEQFF.

J is TRBJ1-2 and V is TRBV5-1; TRBD1 might be the D (6 bases). The CDR3 extends over 17 amino acids. Germline CDR1 reads SGHRS; CDR2 reads YFSETQ. V lost 4 bases and J 3 bases, leaving 22 bases between the germline ends. The CDR3 here is CASSKSVTGTPDYGYTF. The CDR3, as DNA: TGCGCCAGCAGCAAATCCGTAACAGGGACCCCTGACTATGGCTACACCTTC.

The rearrangement uses TRBV18 and TRBJ1-1, with D unresolved. V dropped 6 bases and J dropped 2 bases, with 10 bases sitting between them. Germline CDR1 KGHSH, CDR2 LQKENI. The CDR3 runs to 13 residues. The CDR3 DNA is TGTGCCAGCTCGGATGGGGAAAACACTGAAGCTTTCTTT. Translated, it gives CASSDGENTEAFF.

This clone was found a few times. The chain is built from TRBV11-2 and TRBJ2-5; 7 nucleotides align to TRBD1. The CDR3 is made up of 13 amino acids. Unmatched junction bases numbered 1, after V lost 3 bases and J lost 3 bases. Germline V gene data show CDR1 as SGHAT and CDR2 as FQNNGV. The CDR3: CASSFDREETQYF. The DNA of the CDR3 is TGTGCCAGCAGCTTCGACAGGGAAGAGACCCAGTACTTC.

CDR3 in DNA: TGTGCCTGGAGCGAAATGATACCCCCGCAGCCGTACTCCTACGAGCAGTACTTC. Its translation: CAWSEMIPPQPYSYEQYF. This chain connects TRBV30 to TRBJ2-7; D unresolved. The CDR3 spans 18 residues. Looked up from germline, CDR1 is GTSNPN and CDR2 is SVGIG (reference sequence). Trimming pared 3 bases from V and 0 bases from J, leaving 24 bases between.

The V gene is TRBV11-2, the J gene TRBJ2-2; D may match TRBD1 or TRBD2 (5 bases each). Trimming stripped 3 bases from V and 6 bases from J, with 14 bases between. Germline V lookup: CDR1 SGHAT, CDR2 FQNNGV. The CDR3 has 15 residues. CDR3 in DNA: TGTGCCAGCAGCTTTCCGGGACCCGGCCCCGGGGAGCTGTTTTTT. Its translation is CASSFPGPGPGELFF.

V and J are TRBV6-5 and TRBJ2-5; 7 bases agree with TRBD1. The germline CDR1 and CDR2 sequences are MNHEY and SVGAGI. The CDR3 length is 14 residues. J lost 1 base, V lost 6 bases, and 5 bases had no gene match. CDR3 residues: CASRPDRVQETQYF. The CDR3 nucleotides read TGTGCCAGCAGACCAGACAGGGTCCAAGAGACCCAGTACTTC.

V is TRBV5-4 and J is TRBJ1-1, with D hard to call. The germline V and J ends were trimmed by 3 bases and 0 bases, with 9 bases remaining between them. The length of the CDR3 is 14 residues. Germline V gives CDR1 SGHNT, CDR2 YYREEE (reference sequence). The CDR3 DNA is TGTGCCAGCAGCTCTTTATCCATGAACACTGAAGCTTTCTTT. Amino acid sequence: CASSSLSMNTEAFF. Full variable domain (rest looked up from reference TRBV5-4 and TRBJ1-1): ETGVTQSPTHLIKTRGQQVTLRCSSQSGHNTVSWYQQALGQGPQFIFQYYREEENGRGNFPPRFSGLQFPNYSSELNVNALELDDSALYLCASSSLSMNTEAFFGQGTRLTVV.

The rearrangement uses TRBV9 and TRBJ2-1; 7 nucleotides agree with TRBD1. Germline lookup yields CDR1 SGDLS and CDR2 YYNGEE. CDR3 size: 15 residues. V trimming: 4 bases; J trimming: 4 bases; junction bases outside the gene matches: 8. The CDR3 here is CASSSGTAIYNEQFF. In nucleotides, the CDR3 is TGTGCCAGCAGCTCCGGGACAGCGATTTACAATGAGCAGTTCTTC.

V is TRBV6-5 and J is TRBJ1-1; the D is unclear. Trimming cost V 10 bases and J 3 bases, with 15 bases left between them. The CDR3 consists of 13 residues. CDR1 and CDR2 (germline): MNHEY, SVGAGI. CDR3 nucleotide sequence: TGTGCCACCCGCCGGGCAAAGGACACTGAAGCTTTCTTT. Translating it yields CATRRAKDTEAFF.

J is TRBJ1-2 and V is TRBV24-1; possible D gene TRBD1, 5 bases. Trimming took 8 bases from V and 6 from J, leaving 15 bases between them. The length of the CDR3 is 13 residues. The germline V gene encodes CDR1 KGHDR and CDR2 SFDVKD. The CDR3 DNA reads TGTGCCACCATGCGGTCAGGGAGCGATGGCTACACCTTC. The encoded protein is CATMRSGSDGYTF.

This chain connects TRBV7-9 to TRBJ1-1; the D is unclear. Germline V gene data show CDR1 as SEHNR and CDR2 as FQNEAQ (reference sequence). This CDR3 contains 14 residues. Deletions cut 7 bases from V and 0 bases from J, with 12 bases between. CDR3 sequence: CASTAVAMNTEAFF. CDR3 nucleotide sequence: TGTGCCAGCACGGCAGTGGCAATGAACACTGAAGCTTTCTTT.

V gene TRBV2 combines with J gene TRBJ1-5, with D unresolved. V was cut by 4 bases and J by 9 bases, with 13 bases left in between. The CDR3 is 13 residues long. CDR1 and CDR2 from the germline V gene are SNHLY and FYNNEI. The CDR3 region has the DNA TGTGCCAGCAGTGTCCTCGACGGGTGGCCCCAGCATTTT. Translation: CASSVLDGWPQHF.

This chain's CDR3 is CATSRDLGNQPQHF. CDR3 sequence (DNA): TGTGCCACCAGCAGAGATCTGGGTAATCAGCCCCAGCATTTT. The chain has TRBV15 and TRBJ1-5, with unresolved D. The CDR3 extends over 14 amino acids. V was clipped by 0 bases and J by 4 bases, with 7 bases between them. The germline CDR1 and CDR2 sequences are LNHNV and YYDKDF (reference sequence).